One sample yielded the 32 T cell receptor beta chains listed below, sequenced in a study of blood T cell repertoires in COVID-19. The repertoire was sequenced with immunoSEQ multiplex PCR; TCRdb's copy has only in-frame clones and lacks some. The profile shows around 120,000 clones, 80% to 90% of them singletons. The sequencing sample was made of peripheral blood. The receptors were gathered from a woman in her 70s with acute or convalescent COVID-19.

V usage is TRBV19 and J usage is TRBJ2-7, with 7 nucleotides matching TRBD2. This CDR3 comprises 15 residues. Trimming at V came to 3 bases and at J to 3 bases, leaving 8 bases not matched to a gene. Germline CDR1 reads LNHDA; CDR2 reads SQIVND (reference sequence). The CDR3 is CASSIWGGDNYEQYF. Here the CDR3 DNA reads TGTGCCAGTAGTATTTGGGGGGGGGATAACTACGAGCAGTACTTC. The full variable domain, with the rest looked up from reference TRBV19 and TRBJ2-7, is DGGITQSPKYLFRKEGQNVTLSCEQNLNHDAMYWYRQDPGQGLRLIYYSQIVNDFQKGDIAEGYSVSREKKESFPLTVTSAQKNPTAFYLCASSIWGGDNYEQYFGPGTRLTVT.

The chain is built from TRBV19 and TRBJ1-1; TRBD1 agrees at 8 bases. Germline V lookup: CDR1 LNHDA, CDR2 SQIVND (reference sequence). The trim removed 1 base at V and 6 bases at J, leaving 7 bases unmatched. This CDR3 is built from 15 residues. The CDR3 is CASSIGTGSSAEAFF. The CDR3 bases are TGTGCCAGTAGTATAGGGACAGGGTCATCAGCTGAAGCTTTCTTT.

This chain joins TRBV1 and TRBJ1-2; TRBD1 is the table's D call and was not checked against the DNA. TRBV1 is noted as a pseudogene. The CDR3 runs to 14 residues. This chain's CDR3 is CTSSQIGVGDGYTF. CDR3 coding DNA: TGCACCAGCAGCCAAATAGGGGTAGGAGATGGCTACACCTTC.

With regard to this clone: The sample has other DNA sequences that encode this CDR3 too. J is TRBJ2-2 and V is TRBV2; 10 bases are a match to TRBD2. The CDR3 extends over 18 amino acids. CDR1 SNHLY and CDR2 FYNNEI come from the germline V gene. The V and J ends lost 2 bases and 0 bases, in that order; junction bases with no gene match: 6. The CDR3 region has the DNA TGTGCCAGCAGTGAAATTGGTCTAGCGGGGGCGAACACCGGGGAGCTGTTTTTT. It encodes CASSEIGLAGANTGELFF.

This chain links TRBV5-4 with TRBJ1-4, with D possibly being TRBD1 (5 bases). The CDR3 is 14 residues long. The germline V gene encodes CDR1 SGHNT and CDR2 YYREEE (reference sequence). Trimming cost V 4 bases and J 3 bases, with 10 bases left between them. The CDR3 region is CASSGGSANEKLFF. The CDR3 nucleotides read TGTGCCAGCAGCGGGGGGAGTGCTAATGAAAAACTGTTTTTT.

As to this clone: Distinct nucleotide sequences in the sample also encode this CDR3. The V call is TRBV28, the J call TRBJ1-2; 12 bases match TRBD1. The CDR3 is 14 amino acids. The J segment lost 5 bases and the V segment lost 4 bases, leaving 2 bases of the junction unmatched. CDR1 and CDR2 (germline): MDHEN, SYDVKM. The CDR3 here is CASSSGQGAYGYTF. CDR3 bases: TGTGCCAGCAGTTCGGGACAGGGGGCGTATGGCTACACCTTC.

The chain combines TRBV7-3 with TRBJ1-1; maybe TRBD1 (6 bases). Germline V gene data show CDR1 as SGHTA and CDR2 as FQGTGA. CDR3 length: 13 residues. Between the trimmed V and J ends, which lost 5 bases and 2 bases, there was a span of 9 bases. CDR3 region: CASSRQENTEAFF. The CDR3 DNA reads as TGTGCCAGCAGCAGACAGGAAAACACTGAAGCTTTCTTT.

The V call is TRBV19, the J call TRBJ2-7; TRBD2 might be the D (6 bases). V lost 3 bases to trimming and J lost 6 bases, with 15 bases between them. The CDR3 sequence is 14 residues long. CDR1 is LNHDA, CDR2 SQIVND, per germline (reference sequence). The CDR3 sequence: CASSIRDSGLEQYF. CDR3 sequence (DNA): TGTGCCAGTAGTATCCGGGACTCCGGGCTCGAGCAGTACTTC. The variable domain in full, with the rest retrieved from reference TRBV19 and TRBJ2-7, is DGGITQSPKYLFRKEGQNVTLSCEQNLNHDAMYWYRQDPGQGLRLIYYSQIVNDFQKGDIAEGYSVSREKKESFPLTVTSAQKNPTAFYLCASSIRDSGLEQYFGPGTRLTVT.

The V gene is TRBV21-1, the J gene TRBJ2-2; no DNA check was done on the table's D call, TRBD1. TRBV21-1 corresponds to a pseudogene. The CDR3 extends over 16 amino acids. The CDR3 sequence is CASSKPDTKNTGELFF. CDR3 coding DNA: TGTGCCAGCAGCAAACCGGACACTAAGAACACCGGGGAGCTGTTTTTT.

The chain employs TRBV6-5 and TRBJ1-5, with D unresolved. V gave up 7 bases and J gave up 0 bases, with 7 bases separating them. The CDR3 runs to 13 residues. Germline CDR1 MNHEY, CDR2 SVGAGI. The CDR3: CASKEYSNQPQHF. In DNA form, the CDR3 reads TGTGCCAGCAAGGAGTATAGCAATCAGCCCCAGCATTTT.

The CDR3, as DNA: TGTGCCATCAGTGATACGCCCGGGACAGGGGTGACGACTGAAGCTTTCTTT. As protein: CAISDTPGTGVTTEAFF. The chain joins TRBV10-3 to TRBJ1-1; 10 positions agree with TRBD1. CDR1 ENHRY and CDR2 SYGVKD come from the germline V gene. This CDR3 has 17 amino acids. J was trimmed by 5 bases and V by 3 bases; bases with no gene match: 12.

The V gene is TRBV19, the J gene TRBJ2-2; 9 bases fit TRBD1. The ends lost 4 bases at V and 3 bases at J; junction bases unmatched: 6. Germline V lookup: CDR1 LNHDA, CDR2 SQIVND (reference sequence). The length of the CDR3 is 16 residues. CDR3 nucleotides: TGTGCCAGTAGTAGGTGGAGGACAGGGGACACCGGGGAGCTGTTTTTT. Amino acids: CASSRWRTGDTGELFF.

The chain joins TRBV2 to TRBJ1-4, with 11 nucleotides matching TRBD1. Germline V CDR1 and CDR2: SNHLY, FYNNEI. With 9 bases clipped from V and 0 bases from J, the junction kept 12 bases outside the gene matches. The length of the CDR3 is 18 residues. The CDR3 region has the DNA TGTGCCAGTTTACGGACAGGGGGCGAGGTGGCAACTAATGAAAAACTGTTTTTT. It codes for CASLRTGGEVATNEKLFF.

CDR3 amino acids: CASSVDNQETQYF. The CDR3 DNA reads as TGTGCCAGCAGCGTCGACAACCAAGAGACCCAGTACTTC. This chain links TRBV5-4 with TRBJ2-5; D remains ambiguous. CDR1 and CDR2 (germline): SGHNT, YYREEE (reference sequence). CDR3 length equals 13 residues. The ends were cut back, 4 bases at V and 0 bases at J, with 7 bases in the middle.

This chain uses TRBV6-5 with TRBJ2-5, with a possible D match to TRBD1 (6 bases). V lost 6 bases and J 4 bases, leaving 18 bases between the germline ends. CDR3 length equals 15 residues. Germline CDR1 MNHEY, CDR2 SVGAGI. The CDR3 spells CASSVTGQGRETQYF. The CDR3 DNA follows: TGTGCCAGCAGCGTAACGGGACAAGGAAGAGAGACCCAGTACTTC.

CDR3 coding DNA: TGTGCCAGCAGCTTTCAGGGGGCGAAGGGCTACACCTTC. Its translation is CASSFQGAKGYTF. The chain uses TRBV5-4 and TRBJ1-2, with 8 bases lining up with TRBD1. The germline CDR1 and CDR2 sequences are SGHNT and YYREEE (reference sequence). The CDR3 runs to 13 residues. Trimming at V came to 2 bases and at J to 8 bases, leaving 5 bases not matched to a gene. Full variable domain (rest looked up from reference TRBV5-4 and TRBJ1-2): ETGVTQSPTHLIKTRGQQVTLRCSSQSGHNTVSWYQQALGQGPQFIFQYYREEENGRGNFPPRFSGLQFPNYSSELNVNALELDDSALYLCASSFQGAKGYTFGSGTRLTVV.

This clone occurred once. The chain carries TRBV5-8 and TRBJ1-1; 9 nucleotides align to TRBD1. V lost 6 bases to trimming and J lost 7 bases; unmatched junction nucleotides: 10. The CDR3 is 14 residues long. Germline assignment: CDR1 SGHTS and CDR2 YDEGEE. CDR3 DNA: TGTGCCAGCAACAACAGGGGGCGCCGTCATGAAGCTTTCTTT. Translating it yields CASNNRGRRHEAFF.

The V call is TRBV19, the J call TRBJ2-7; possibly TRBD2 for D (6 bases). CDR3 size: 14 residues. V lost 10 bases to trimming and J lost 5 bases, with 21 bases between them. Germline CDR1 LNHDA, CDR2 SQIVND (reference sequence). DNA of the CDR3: TGTGCCACCGCACCACCGCGGGGCATCAACGAGCAGTACTTC. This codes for CATAPPRGINEQYF. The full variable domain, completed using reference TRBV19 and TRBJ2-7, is DGGITQSPKYLFRKEGQNVTLSCEQNLNHDAMYWYRQDPGQGLRLIYYSQIVNDFQKGDIAEGYSVSREKKESFPLTVTSAQKNPTAFYLCATAPPRGINEQYFGPGTRLTVT.

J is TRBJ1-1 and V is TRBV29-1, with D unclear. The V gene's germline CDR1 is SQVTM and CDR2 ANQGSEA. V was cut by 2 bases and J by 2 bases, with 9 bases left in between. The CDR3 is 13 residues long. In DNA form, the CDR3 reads TGCAGCGTTGAAAGGACTATAAACACTGAAGCTTTCTTT. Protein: CSVERTINTEAFF.

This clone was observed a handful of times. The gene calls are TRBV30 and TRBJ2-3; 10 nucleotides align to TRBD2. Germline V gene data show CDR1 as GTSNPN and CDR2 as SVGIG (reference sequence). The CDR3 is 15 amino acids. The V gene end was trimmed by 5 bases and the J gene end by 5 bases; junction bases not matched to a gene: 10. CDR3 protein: CAWEGSGGAVDTQYF. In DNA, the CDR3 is TGTGCCTGGGAGGGGAGCGGGGGGGCGGTAGATACGCAGTATTTT.

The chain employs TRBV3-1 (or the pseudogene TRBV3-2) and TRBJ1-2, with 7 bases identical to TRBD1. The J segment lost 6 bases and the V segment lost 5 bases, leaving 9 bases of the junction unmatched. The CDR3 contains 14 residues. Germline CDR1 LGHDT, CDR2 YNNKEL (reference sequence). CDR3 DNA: TGTGCCAGCAGCTCACACAGGGGTGGGGATGGCTACACCTTC. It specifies CASSSHRGGDGYTF.

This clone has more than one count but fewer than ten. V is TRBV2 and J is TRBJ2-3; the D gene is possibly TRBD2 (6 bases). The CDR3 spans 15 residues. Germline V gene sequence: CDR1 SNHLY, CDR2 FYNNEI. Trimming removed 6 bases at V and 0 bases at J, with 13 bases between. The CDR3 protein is CASSPGDPSTDTQYF. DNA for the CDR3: TGTGCCAGCAGCCCGGGGGACCCTAGCACAGATACGCAGTATTTT.

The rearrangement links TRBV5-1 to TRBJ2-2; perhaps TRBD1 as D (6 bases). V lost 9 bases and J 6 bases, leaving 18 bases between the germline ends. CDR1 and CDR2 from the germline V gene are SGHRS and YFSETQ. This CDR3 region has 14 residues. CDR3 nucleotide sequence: TGCGCCACGACCTACCAACAGGGAGCCGGGGAGCTGTTTTTT. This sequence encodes CATTYQQGAGELFF.

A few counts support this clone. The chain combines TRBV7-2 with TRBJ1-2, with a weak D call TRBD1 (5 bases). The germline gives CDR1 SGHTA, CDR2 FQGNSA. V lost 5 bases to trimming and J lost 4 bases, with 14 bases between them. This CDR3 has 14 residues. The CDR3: CASSPGAGTYGYTF. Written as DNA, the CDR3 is TGTGCCAGCAGCCCTGGGGCCGGAACCTATGGCTACACCTTC.

CDR3 sequence reads: CASSLQGISYEQYF. As DNA, the CDR3 is TGTGCCAGCAGTCTACAGGGCATCTCCTACGAGCAGTACTTC. The chain is built from TRBV25-1 and TRBJ2-7; D possibly corresponds to TRBD1 (6 bases). The CDR3 runs to 14 residues. The germline V gene has CDR1 MGHDK and CDR2 SYGVNS. V gave up 5 bases and J gave up 0 bases, with 11 bases separating them.

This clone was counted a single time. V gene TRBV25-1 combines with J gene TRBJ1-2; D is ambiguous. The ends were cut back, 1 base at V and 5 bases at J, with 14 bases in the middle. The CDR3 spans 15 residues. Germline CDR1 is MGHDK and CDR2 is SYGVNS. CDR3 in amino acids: CASSELASSRYGYTF. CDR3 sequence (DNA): TGTGCCAGCAGTGAATTGGCCAGCTCGAGGTATGGCTACACCTTC.

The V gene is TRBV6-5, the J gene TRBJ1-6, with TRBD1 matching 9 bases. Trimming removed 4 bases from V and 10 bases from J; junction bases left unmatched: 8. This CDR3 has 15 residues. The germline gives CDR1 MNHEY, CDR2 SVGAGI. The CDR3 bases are TGTGCCAGCAGTTCTGTGGGACAGGGCTACTCACCCCTCCACTTT. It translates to CASSSVGQGYSPLHF.

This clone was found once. CDR3 residues: CASSGGGPSNQPQHF. The CDR3 region has the DNA TGTGCCAGCAGCGGGGGGGGGCCGAGCAATCAGCCCCAGCATTTT. The chain employs TRBV27 and TRBJ1-5, with D perhaps TRBD1 (6 bases). CDR1 is MNHEY and CDR2 is SMNVEV in the germline V gene (reference sequence). The CDR3 runs 15 residues. V lost 6 bases and J 1 base, leaving 13 bases between the germline ends.

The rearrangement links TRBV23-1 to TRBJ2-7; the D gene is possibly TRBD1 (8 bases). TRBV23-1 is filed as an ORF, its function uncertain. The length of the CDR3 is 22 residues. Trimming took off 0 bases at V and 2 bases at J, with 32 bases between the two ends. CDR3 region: CASSQSPRLGGEFWDRTYEQYF. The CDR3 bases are TGCGCCAGCAGTCAATCTCCTCGGTTGGGGGGGGAATTTTGGGACAGGACCTACGAGCAGTACTTC.

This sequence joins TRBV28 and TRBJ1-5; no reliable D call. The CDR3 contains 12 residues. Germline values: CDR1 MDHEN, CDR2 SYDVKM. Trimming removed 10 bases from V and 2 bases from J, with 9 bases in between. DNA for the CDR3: TGTGCCACCGGAGAAGGCAATCAGCCCCAGCATTTT. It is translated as CATGEGNQPQHF.

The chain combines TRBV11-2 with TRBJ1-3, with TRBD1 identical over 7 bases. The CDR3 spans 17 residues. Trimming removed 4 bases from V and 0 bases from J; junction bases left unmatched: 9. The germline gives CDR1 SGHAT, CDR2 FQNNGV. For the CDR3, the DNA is TGTGCCAGCAGCTACAGGGGCCAAGGATACTCTGGAAACACCATATATTTT. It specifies CASSYRGQGYSGNTIYF.

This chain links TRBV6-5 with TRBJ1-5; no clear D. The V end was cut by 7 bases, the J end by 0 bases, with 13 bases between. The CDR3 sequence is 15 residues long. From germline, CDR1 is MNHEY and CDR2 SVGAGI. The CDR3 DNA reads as TGTGCCAGCAAACCTGCAGGACTTAGCAATCAGCCCCAGCATTTT. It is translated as CASKPAGLSNQPQHF.